The 13 T cell receptor beta chains given below trace back to one sample, sequenced in a study of identical twins. TCRdb ran MiXCR on the 5' RACE reads and lists one entry per CDR3 protein. The repertoire holds more than 400,000 distinct CDR3 sequences, with roughly 15% as singletons. This sample was also put to use in a study of yellow fever vaccine responses in identical twins.

The sequenced sample consisted of CD4+ T cells sorted from blood. The receptors shown here come from a woman younger than 35 in good health.

There are a few counts of this clonotype. V gene TRBV28 combines with J gene TRBJ2-1; D call uncertain. The CDR3 runs to 13 residues. Trimming cost V 5 bases and J 2 bases, with 7 bases left between them. CDR1 and CDR2 (germline): MDHEN, SYDVKM. The CDR3 here is CASSVLAYNEQFF. CDR3 sequence (DNA): TGTGCCAGCAGTGTACTGGCCTACAATGAGCAGTTCTTC.

The chain uses TRBV11-2 and TRBJ2-7, with D uncertain. The CDR3 is made up of 15 amino acids. Trimming took off 6 bases at V and 2 bases at J, with 17 bases between the two ends. The germline gives CDR1 SGHAT, CDR2 FQNNGV. The CDR3 reads CASRHGNTRAYEQYV. CDR3 DNA sequence: TGTGCCAGCAGACATGGAAATACTCGGGCCTACGAGCAGTACGTC.

This clonotype has more than one count but fewer than ten. The chain carries TRBV3-1 and TRBJ2-2, with TRBD2 identical over 9 bases. The trim removed 3 bases at V and 6 bases at J, leaving 5 bases unmatched. This CDR3 comprises 15 residues. In germline, CDR1 is LGHDT, CDR2 YNNKEL (reference sequence). The DNA of the CDR3 is TGTGCCAGCAGCCATTCTAGCGGGGACGCCGGGGAGCTGTTTTTT. As protein: CASSHSSGDAGELFF.

The CDR3 region has the DNA TGTGCCAGCAGCGCGGACAGGGGTCCCTACAATGAGCAGTTCTTC. It encodes CASSADRGPYNEQFF. The chain has TRBV5-5 and TRBJ2-1; 9 nucleotides match TRBD1. There are 15 residues in the CDR3. Trimming took 4 bases from V and 2 from J; bases not matched to a gene: 4. Germline V CDR1 and CDR2: SGHKS, YYEKEE (reference sequence).

J is TRBJ2-7 and V is TRBV5-5; 11 nucleotides line up with TRBD1. Germline V gene sequence: CDR1 SGHKS, CDR2 YYEKEE (reference sequence). The CDR3 runs to 14 residues. Trimming at V came to 4 bases and at J to 4 bases, leaving 4 bases not matched to a gene. The CDR3 DNA follows: TGTGCCAGCAGCGCGGGACAGGGGGGGTACGAGCAGTACTTC. It translates to CASSAGQGGYEQYF.

This clonotype was seen more than once but under ten times. J is TRBJ1-1 and V is TRBV6-6; D might be TRBD1 (5 bases). This CDR3 is built from 13 residues. Germline V CDR1 and CDR2: MNHNY, SVGAGI (reference sequence). With 1 base removed from V and 5 bases from J, the gap between germline ends came to 8 bases. Here the CDR3 DNA reads TGTGCCAGCAGTTACTTTGGGGGTACTGAAGCTTTCTTT. Amino acids: CASSYFGGTEAFF.

V and J are TRBV28 and TRBJ2-4, with D tentatively TRBD1 (6 bases). The CDR3 is made up of 16 amino acids. In germline, CDR1 is MDHEN, CDR2 SYDVKM. The V end was cut by 6 bases, the J end by 0 bases, with 15 bases between. For the CDR3, the DNA is TGTGCCAGCAGCCCTACAGGGTCCCTAGCCAAAAACATTCAGTACTTC. Its protein product is CASSPTGSLAKNIQYF.

This clonotype was detected many times. The CDR3 loop is CSVDGPWGDTQYF. The DNA of the CDR3 is TGCAGCGTTGACGGGCCGTGGGGAGATACGCAGTATTTT. The chain recombines TRBV29-1 with TRBJ2-3; no clear D. The CDR3 sequence is 13 residues long. V was trimmed by 3 bases and J by 5 bases, leaving 12 bases between them. The V gene's germline CDR1 is SQVTM and CDR2 ANQGSEA.

The chain couples TRBV12-5 to TRBJ1-5; 8 nucleotides line up with TRBD1. The CDR3 has 15 residues. V shed 4 bases, J shed 7 bases, and the junction held 9 bases outside the gene matches. The germline V gene encodes CDR1 LGHNT and CDR2 FRNRAP. In DNA, the CDR3 is TGTGCTAGTGGTTCTGGACAGGGCCAGGGGCAGCCCCAGCATTTT. Translated: CASGSGQGQGQPQHF.

V usage is TRBV5-1 and J usage is TRBJ2-3; TRBD2 agrees at 7 bases. Germline V gene sequence: CDR1 SGHRS, CDR2 YFSETQ. The CDR3 spans 15 residues. Trimming took 0 bases from V and 6 from J; bases not matched to a gene: 7. The CDR3 DNA sequence: TGCGCCAGCAGCTTGGTGGGTAGAGCGGGGGATACGCAGTATTTT. Translating it yields CASSLVGRAGDTQYF.

The V and J genes are TRBV20-1 and TRBJ2-5; the D gene is possibly TRBD2 (6 bases). CDR1 DFQATT and CDR2 SNEGSKA come from the germline V gene (reference sequence). CDR3 length: 14 amino acids. Trimming pared 5 bases from V and 5 bases from J, leaving 18 bases between. Here the CDR3 reads CSAPQAGMGETQYF. For the CDR3, the DNA is TGCAGTGCTCCCCAGGCGGGGATGGGGGAGACCCAGTACTTC.

The rearrangement links TRBV9 to TRBJ1-4; D is possibly TRBD1 (5 bases). The CDR3 totals 12 residues. The germline V gene has CDR1 SGDLS and CDR2 YYNGEE. Trimming took 5 bases from V and 10 from J, leaving 12 bases between them. The CDR3 coding sequence is TGTGCCAGCAGGTTCTCGGGGGGAAAACTGTTTTTT. This codes for CASRFSGGKLFF.

This clonotype was seen a few times. The V and J genes are TRBV28 and TRBJ2-5; the D call may be TRBD1 or TRBD2 (5 bases each). Per germline, CDR1 MDHEN and CDR2 SYDVKM. The length of the CDR3 is 15 residues. V dropped 4 bases and J dropped 1 base, with 13 bases sitting between them. CDR3 in amino acids: CASSYNSGGQETQYF. The CDR3 DNA reads TGTGCCAGCAGTTACAATAGTGGGGGCCAAGAGACCCAGTACTTC.